This T cell receptor (beta chain) was documented in a study of blood T cells in healthy people across ages. Study conclusions and caveats: Per million T cells, the diversity of TCR beta decreased roughly linearly as age advanced.

A second PCR of roughly 6 to 12 cycles used a sample-barcoded 5' primer and a J-beta primer mix. No fewer than 3 million CDR3-containing paired-end reads came from each sample. TCRdb redid the calling of the 5' RACE reads with MiXCR, one entry per CDR3 protein. The sample lists about 1.4 million distinct CDR3 sequences, approximately 59% occurring once. With V trimmed by 5 bases and J by 5 bases, 13 bases remained unmatched. This CDR3 has 16 residues. Per germline, CDR1 SGHAT and CDR2 FQNNGV. Of note for this clonotype: Antigen unknown.

Every donor provided approximately 10 milliliters of peripheral blood. Input material: blood. The origin of this receptor is a man between 18 and 29 years old in good health. This sequence joins TRBV11-2 and TRBJ2-5; 8 bases are a match to TRBD1. The CDR3 loop reads CASSLQDRALRETQYF. The CDR3, as DNA: TGTGCCAGCAGCCTCCAGGACAGGGCCCTGAGGGAGACCCAGTACTTC.